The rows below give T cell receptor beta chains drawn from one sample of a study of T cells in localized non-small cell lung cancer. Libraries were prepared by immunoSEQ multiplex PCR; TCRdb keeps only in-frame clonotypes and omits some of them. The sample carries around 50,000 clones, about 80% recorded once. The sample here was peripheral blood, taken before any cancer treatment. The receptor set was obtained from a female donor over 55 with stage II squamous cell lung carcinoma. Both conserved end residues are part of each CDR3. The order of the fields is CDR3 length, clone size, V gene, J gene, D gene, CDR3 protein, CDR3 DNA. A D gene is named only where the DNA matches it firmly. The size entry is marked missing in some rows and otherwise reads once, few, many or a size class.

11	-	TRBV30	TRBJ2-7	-	CAWSAIYEQYF	TGTGCCTGGAGTGCAATTTACGAGCAGTACTTC
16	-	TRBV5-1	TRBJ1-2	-	CASSLSSATTNYGYTF	TGCGCCAGCAGCTTGAGTTCTGCCACAACTAACTATGGCTACACCTTC
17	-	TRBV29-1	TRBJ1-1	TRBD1	CSVVGGTGDQKNTEAFF	TGCAGCGTTGTAGGAGGGACAGGGGATCAGAAGAACACTGAAGCTTTCTTT
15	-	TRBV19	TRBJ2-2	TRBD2	CASKLMGGNIGELFF	TGTGCCAGCAAACTTATGGGAGGGAACATCGGGGAGCTGTTTTTT
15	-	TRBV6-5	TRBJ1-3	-	CASTRDGSSGNTIYF	TGTGCCAGCACCCGGGACGGATCCTCTGGAAACACCATATATTTT
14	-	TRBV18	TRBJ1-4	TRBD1	CASSPGQGDEKLFF	TGTGCCAGCTCACCGGGACAGGGGGATGAAAAACTGTTTTTT
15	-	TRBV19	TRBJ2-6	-	CASSIYRAGANVLTF	TGTGCCAGTAGTATATACAGGGCTGGGGCCAACGTCCTGACTTTC
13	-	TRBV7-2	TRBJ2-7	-	CASGALLGYEQYF	TGTGCCTCGGGGGCCCTCCTCGGCTACGAGCAGTACTTC
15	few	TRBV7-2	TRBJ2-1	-	CASSLAGGNYNEQFF	TGTGCCAGCAGCTTAGCGGGGGGTAACTACAATGAGCAGTTCTTC
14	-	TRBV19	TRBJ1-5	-	CASTGSTGNQPQHF	TGTGCCAGTACCGGCTCGACGGGGAATCAGCCCCAGCATTTT
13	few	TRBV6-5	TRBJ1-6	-	CASSYSDRTPLHF	TGTGCCAGCAGTTACTCAGACAGGACACCCCTCCACTTT
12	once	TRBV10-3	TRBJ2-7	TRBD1	CAIGTADYEQYF	TGTGCCATTGGGACAGCCGACTACGAGCAGTACTTC
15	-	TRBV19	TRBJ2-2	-	CASREGTINTGELFF	TGTGCCAGTAGAGAGGGGACGATAAACACCGGGGAGCTGTTTTTT
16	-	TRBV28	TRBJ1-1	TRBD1	CASSPGQGKVDTEAFF	TGTGCCAGCAGTCCGGGACAGGGAAAAGTCGACACTGAAGCTTTCTTT
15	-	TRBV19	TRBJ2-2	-	CASSITGISTGELFF	TGTGCCAGTAGTATCACGGGGATCAGCACCGGGGAGCTGTTTTTT
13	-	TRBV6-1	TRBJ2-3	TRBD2	CASRATSGDTQYF	TGTGCCAGCAGGGCGACTAGCGGGGATACGCAGTATTTT
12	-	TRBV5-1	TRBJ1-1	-	CASSTGYSEAFF	TGCGCCAGCAGTACAGGGTATTCTGAAGCTTTCTTT
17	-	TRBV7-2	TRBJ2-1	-	CASSLVGQGIAYNEQFF	TGTGCCAGCAGCTTAGTGGGCCAGGGGATAGCCTACAATGAGCAGTTCTTC
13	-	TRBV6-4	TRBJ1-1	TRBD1	CASKGQLNTEAFF	TGTGCCAGCAAGGGACAGCTGAACACTGAAGCTTTCTTT
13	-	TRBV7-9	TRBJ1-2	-	CASSLGDTYGYTF	TGTGCCAGCAGCTTGGGGGACACCTATGGCTACACCTTC